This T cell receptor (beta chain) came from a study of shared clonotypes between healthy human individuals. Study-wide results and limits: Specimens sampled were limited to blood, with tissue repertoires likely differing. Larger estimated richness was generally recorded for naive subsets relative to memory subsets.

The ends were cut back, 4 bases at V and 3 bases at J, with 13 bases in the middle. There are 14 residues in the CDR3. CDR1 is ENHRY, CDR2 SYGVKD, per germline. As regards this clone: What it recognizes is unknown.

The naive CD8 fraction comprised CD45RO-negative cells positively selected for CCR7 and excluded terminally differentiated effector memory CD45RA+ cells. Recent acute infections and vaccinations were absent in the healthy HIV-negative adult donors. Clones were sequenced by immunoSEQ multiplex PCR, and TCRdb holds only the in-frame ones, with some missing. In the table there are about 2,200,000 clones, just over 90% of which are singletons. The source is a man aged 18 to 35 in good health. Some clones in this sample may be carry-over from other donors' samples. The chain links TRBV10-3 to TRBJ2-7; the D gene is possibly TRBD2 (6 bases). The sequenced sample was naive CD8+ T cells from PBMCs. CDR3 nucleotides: TGTGCCATCAGTGCGGGAGAATTTGGCTACGAGCAGTACTTC. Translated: CAISAGEFGYEQYF.